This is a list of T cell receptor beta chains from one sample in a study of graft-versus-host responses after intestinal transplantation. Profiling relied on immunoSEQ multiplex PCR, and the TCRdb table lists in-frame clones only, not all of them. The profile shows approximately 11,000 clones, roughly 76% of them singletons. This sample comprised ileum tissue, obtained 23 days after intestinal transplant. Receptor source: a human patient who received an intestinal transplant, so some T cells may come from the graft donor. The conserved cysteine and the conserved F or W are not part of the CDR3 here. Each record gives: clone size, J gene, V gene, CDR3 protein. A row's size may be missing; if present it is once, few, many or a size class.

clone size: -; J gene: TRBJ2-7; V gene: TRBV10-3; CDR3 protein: AISEPSLGDEYEQY
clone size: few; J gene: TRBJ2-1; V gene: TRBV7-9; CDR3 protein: ASSFPSSGIYNEQF
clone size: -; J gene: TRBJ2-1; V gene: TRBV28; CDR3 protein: ASSFHEGGPNEQF
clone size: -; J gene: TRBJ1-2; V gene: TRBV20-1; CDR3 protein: SPNRAPS
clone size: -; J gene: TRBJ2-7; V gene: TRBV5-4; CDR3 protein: ASSSGLAGVSSEQY
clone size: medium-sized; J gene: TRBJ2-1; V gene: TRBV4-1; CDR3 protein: ASSLQPDNEQF
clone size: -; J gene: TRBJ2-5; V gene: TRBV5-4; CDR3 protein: ASSARDRVWETQY
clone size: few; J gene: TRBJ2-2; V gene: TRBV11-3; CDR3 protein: ASRERGGELF
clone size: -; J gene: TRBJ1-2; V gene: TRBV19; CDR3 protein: ASSISLGRTGTYGYT
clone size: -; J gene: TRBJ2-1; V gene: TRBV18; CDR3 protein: ASSLRPLNEQF
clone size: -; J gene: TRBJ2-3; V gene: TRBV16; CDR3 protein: ASSLQRRPTDTQY